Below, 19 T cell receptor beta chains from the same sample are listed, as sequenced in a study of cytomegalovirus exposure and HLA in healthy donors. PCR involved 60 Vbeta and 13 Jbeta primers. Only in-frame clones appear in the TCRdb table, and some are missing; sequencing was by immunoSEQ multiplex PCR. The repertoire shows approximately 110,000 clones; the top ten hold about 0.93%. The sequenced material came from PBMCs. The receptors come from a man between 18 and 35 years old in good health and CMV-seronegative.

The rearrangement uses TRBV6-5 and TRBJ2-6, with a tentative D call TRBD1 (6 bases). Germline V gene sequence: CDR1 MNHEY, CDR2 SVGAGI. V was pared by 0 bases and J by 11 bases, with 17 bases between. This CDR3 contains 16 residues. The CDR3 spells CASSYSWSGVSHVLTF. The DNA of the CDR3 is TGTGCCAGCAGTTACTCGTGGTCAGGGGTCTCCCACGTCCTGACTTTC.

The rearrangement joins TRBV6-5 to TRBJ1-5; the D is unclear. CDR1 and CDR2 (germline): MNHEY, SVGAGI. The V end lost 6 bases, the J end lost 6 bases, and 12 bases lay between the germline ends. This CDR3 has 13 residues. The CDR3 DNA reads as TGTGCCAGCAGGCCGGGAGGGAGTCAGCCCCAGCATTTT. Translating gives CASRPGGSQPQHF.

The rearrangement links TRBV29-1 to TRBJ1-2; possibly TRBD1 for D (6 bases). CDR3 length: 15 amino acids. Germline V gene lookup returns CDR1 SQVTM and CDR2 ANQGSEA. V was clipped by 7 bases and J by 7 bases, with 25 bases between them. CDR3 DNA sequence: TGCAGCGCGGGTTTGGCGAGACAGGACGTACTTGGCTACACCTTC. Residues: CSAGLARQDVLGYTF.

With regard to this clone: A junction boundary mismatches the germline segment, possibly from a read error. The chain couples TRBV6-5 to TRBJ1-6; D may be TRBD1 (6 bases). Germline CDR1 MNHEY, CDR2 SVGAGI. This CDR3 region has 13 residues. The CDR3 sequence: CASGSLAGTRLAF. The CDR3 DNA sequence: TGTGCCAGCGGTTCCCTGGCAGGGACAAGGTTAGCCTTT.

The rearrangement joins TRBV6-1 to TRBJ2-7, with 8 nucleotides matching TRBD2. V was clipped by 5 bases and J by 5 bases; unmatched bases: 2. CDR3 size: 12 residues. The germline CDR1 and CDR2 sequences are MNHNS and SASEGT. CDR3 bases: TGTGCCAGCAGTAGCGGGAGCCACGAGCAGTACTTC. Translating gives CASSSGSHEQYF.

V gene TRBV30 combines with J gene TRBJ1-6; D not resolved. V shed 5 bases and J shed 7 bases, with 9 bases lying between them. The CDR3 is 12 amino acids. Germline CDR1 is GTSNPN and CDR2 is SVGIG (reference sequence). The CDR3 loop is CAWAQTNSPLHF. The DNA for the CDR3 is TGTGCCTGGGCACAGACCAATTCACCCCTCCACTTT.

The CDR3 spells CASSATGGRTTGELFF. CDR3 nucleotide sequence: TGTGCCAGTAGCGCTACTGGCGGGCGGACCACCGGGGAGCTGTTTTTT. The chain employs TRBV19 and TRBJ2-2, with a possible D match to TRBD2 (5 bases). CDR3 size: 16 residues. Trimming removed 6 bases from V and 4 bases from J, with 18 bases in between. Germline V gene lookup returns CDR1 LNHDA and CDR2 SQIVND (reference sequence). Full variable domain (rest looked up from reference TRBV19 and TRBJ2-2): DGGITQSPKYLFRKEGQNVTLSCEQNLNHDAMYWYRQDPGQGLRLIYYSQIVNDFQKGDIAEGYSVSREKKESFPLTVTSAQKNPTAFYLCASSATGGRTTGELFFGEGSRLTVL.

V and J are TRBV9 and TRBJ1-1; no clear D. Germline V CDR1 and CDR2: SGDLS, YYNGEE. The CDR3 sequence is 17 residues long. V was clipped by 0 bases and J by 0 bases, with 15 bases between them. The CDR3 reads CASSVAERYYMNTEAFF. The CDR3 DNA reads TGTGCCAGCAGCGTAGCTGAGAGGTACTACATGAACACTGAAGCTTTCTTT.

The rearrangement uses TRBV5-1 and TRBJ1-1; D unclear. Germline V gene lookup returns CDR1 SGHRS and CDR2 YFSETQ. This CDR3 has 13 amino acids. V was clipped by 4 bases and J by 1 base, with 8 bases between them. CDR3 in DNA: TGCGCCAGCAGCCCCGCCGGGAACACTGAAGCTTTCTTT. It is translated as CASSPAGNTEAFF.

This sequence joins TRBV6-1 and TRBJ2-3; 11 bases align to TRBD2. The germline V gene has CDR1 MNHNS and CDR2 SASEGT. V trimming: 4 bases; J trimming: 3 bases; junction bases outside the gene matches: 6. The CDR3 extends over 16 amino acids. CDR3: CASSGPLAGVTDTQYF. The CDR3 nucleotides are TGTGCCAGCAGTGGGCCACTAGCGGGAGTTACAGATACGCAGTATTTT.

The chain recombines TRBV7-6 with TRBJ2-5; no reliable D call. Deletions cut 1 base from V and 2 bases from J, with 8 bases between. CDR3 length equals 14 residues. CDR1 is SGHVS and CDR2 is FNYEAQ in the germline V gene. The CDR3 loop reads CASSLELEQETQYF. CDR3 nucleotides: TGTGCCAGCAGCTTAGAGTTAGAACAAGAGACCCAGTACTTC. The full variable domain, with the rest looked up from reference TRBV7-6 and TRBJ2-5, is GAGVSQSPRYKVTKRGQDVALRCDPISGHVSLYWYRQALGQGPEFLTYFNYEAQQDKSGLPNDRFSAERPEGSISTLTIQRTEQRDSAMYRCASSLELEQETQYFGPGTRLLVL.

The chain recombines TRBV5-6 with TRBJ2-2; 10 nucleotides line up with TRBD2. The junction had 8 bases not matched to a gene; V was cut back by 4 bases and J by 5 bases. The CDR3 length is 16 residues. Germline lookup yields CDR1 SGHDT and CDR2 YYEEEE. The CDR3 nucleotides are TGTGCCAGCAGCCCCGAGCGGGGGGGGCAAACCGGGGAGCTGTTTTTT. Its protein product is CASSPERGGQTGELFF.

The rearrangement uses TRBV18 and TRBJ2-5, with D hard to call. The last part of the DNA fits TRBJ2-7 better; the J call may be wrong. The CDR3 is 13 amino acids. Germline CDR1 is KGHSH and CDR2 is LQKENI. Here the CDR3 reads CASSPKLSHEQYF. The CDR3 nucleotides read TGTGCCAGCTCACCAAAACTAAGCCACGAGCAGTACTTC.

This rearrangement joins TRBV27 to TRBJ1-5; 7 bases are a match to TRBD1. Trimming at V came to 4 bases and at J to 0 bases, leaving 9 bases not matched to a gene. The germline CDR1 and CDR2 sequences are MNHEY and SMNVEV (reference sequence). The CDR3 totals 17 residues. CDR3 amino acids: CASSSITGTASNQPQHF. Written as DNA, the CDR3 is TGTGCCAGCAGTTCGATCACCGGGACAGCTAGCAATCAGCCCCAGCATTTT.

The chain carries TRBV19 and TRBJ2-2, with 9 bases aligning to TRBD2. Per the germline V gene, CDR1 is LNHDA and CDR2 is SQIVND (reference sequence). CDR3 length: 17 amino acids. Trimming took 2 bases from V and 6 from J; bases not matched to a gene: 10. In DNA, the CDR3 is TGTGCCAGTAGTATAATCCCGCTAGCGGGGTACGCCGGGGAGCTGTTTTTT. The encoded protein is CASSIIPLAGYAGELFF.

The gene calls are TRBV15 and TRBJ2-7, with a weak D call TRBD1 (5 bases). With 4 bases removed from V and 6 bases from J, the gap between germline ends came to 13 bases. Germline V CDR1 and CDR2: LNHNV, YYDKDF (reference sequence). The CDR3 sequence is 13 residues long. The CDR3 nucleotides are TGTGCCACCAGCAAGAGACAGAGTGTCGAGCAGTACTTC. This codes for CATSKRQSVEQYF.

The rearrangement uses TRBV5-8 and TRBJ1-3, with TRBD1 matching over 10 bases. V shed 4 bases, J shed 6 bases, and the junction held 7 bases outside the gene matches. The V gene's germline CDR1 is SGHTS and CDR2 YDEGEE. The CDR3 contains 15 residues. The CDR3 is CASSLGTGEENTIYF. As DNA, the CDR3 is TGTGCCAGCAGCCTCGGGACAGGGGAAGAAAACACCATATATTTT.

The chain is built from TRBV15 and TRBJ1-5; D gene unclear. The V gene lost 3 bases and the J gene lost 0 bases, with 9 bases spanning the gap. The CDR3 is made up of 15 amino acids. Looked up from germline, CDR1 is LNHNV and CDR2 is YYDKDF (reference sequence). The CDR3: CATSSQSYSNQPQHF. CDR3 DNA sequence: TGTGCCACCAGCAGTCAATCCTATAGCAATCAGCCCCAGCATTTT.

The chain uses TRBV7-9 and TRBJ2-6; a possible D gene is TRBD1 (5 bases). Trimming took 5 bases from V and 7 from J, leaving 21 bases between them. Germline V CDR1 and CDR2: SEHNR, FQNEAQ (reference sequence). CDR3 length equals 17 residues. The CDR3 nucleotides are TGTGCCAGCAGCCACCCTCCAGGGTCCTCCATAGCCAACGTCCTGACTTTC. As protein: CASSHPPGSSIANVLTF.